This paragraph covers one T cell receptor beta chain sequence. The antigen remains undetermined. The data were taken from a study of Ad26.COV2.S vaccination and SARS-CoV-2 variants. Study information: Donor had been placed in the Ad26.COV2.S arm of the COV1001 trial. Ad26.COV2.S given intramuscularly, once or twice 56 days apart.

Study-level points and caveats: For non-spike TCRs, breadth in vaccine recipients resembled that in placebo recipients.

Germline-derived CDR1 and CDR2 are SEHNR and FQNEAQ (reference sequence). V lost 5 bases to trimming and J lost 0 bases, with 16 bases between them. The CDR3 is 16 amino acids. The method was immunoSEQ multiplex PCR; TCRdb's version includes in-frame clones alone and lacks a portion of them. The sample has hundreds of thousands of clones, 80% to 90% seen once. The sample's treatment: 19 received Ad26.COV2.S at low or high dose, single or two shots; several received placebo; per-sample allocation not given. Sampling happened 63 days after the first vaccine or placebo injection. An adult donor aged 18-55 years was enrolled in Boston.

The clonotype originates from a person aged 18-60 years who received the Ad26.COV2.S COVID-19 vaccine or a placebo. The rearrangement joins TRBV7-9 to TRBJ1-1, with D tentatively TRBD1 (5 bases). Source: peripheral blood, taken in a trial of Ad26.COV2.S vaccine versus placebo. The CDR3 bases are TGTGCCAGCAGCCCGACGGGGCGGAAAATGAACACTGAAGCTTTCTTT. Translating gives CASSPTGRKMNTEAFF.